This T cell receptor beta chain was sequenced for a study of CD8 T cells in ankylosing spondylitis. Study-level points and caveats: Significant enrichment of disease-linked clones was reportedly seen in matched ankylosing spondylitis synovial fluid. Characteristic of ankylosing spondylitis blood, it appeared, was a TCR beta motif comprising about eight highly homologous variants. Peripheral blood held disease-linked clones only at relatively low frequency, and these were CD8+.

This CDR3 is built from 16 residues. V was shortened by 1 base and J by 2 bases, with 11 bases between the two germline ends. Per the germline V gene, CDR1 is KGHSH and CDR2 is LQKENI. For TCR beta, libraries came from quantitative 5'-RACE with molecular barcodes. TCRdb re-analysed the 5' RACE reads in MiXCR, keeping a single row per CDR3 protein. Of 350,000 to 400,000 distinct CDR3 sequences listed, 20% to 25% are singletons. As to this clonotype: The antigen is unknown.

This sequence joins TRBV18 and TRBJ2-2, with a tentative D call TRBD1 (7 bases). Sequencing input: blood, either unsorted or a sorted T cell fraction (not recorded which). The TCR comes from a male donor with ankylosing spondylitis or in good health (not recorded which). The CDR3 spells CASSPQEGANTGELFF. The CDR3 region has the DNA TGTGCCAGCTCACCACAGGAGGGGGCTAACACCGGGGAGCTGTTTTTT.